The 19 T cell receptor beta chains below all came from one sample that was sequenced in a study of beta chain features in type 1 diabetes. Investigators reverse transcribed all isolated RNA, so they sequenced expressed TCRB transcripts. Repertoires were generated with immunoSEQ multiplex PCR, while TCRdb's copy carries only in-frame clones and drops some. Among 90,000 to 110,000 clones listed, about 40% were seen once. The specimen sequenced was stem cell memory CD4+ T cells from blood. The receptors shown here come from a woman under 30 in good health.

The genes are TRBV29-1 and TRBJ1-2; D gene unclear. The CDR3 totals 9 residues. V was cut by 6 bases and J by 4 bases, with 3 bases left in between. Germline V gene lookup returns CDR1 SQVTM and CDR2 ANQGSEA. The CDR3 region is CSVIYGYTF. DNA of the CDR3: TGCAGCGTCATCTATGGCTACACCTTC.

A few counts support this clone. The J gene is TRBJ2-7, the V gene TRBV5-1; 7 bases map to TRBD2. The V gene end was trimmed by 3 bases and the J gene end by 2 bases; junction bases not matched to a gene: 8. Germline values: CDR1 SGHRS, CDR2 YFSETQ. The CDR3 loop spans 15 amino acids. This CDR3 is CASSYRLAGTYEQYF. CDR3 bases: TGCGCCAGCAGCTACAGACTAGCTGGGACCTACGAGCAGTACTTC.

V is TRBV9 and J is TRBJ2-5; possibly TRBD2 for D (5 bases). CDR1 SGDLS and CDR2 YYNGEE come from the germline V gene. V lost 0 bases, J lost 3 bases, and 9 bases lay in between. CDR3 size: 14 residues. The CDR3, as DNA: TGTGCCAGCAGCGTAGGGGAGAGGAAAGAGACCCAGTACTTC. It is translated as CASSVGERKETQYF.

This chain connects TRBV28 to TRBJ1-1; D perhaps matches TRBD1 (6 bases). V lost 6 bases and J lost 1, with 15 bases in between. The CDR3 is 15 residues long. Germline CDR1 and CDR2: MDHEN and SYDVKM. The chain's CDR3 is CASSRAGEGNTEAFF. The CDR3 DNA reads TGTGCCAGCAGCCGTGCAGGGGAGGGGAACACTGAAGCTTTCTTT.

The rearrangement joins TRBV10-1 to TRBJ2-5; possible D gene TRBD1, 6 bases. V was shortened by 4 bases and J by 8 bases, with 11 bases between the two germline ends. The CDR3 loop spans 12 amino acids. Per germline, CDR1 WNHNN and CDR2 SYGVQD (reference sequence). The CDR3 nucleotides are TGCGCCAGCAGTGGAAACAGGGACACCCAGTACTTC. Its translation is CASSGNRDTQYF.

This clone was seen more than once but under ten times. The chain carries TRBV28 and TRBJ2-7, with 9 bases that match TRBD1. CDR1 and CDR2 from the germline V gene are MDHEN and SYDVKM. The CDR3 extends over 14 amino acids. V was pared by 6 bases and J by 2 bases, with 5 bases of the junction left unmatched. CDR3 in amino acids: CASRIQGATYEQYF. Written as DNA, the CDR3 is TGTGCCAGCAGGATACAGGGGGCCACCTACGAGCAGTACTTC. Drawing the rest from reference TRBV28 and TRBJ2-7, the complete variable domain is DVKVTQSSRYLVKRTGEKVFLECVQDMDHENMFWYRQDPGLGLRLIYFSYDVKMKEKGDIPEGYSVSREKKERFSLILESASTNQTSMYLCASRIQGATYEQYFGPGTRLTVT.

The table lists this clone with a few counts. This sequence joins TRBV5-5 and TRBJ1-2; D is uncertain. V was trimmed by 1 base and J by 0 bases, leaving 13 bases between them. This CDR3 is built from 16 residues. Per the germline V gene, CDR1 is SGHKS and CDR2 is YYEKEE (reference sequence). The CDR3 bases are TGTGCCAGCAGCTTGTCCGGCTCTACAGCTAACTATGGCTACACCTTC. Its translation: CASSLSGSTANYGYTF.

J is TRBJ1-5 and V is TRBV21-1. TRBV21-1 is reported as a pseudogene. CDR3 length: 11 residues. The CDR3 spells CASGLGQPQHF. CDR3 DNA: TGTGCCAGCGGACTGGGGCAGCCCCAGCATTTT.

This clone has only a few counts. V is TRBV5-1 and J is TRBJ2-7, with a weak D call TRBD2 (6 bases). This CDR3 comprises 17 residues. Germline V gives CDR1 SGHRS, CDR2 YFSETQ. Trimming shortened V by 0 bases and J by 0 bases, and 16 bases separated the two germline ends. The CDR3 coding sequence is TGCGCCAGCAGCTTGGTATTCGGCGGGGTGAGCTCCTACGAGCAGTACTTC. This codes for CASSLVFGGVSSYEQYF.

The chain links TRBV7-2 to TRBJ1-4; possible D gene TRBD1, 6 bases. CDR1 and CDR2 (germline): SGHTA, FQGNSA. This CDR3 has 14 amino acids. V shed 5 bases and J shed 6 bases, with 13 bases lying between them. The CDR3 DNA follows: TGTGCCAGCAGCAGGACAGAGGGGTATGAAAAACTGTTTTTT. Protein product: CASSRTEGYEKLFF.

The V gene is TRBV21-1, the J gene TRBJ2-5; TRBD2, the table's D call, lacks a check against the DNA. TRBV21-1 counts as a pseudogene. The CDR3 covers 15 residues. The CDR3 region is CASSSKRGYQETQYF. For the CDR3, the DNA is TGTGCCAGCAGCTCCAAGCGGGGTTACCAAGAGACCCAGTACTTC.

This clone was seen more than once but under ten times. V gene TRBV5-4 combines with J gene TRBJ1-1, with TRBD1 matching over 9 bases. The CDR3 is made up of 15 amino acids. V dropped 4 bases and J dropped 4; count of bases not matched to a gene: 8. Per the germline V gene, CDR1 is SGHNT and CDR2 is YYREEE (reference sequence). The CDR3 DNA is TGTGCCAGCAGCGCCGCCAGGACAGGGGTCACTGAAGCTTTCTTT. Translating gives CASSAARTGVTEAFF.

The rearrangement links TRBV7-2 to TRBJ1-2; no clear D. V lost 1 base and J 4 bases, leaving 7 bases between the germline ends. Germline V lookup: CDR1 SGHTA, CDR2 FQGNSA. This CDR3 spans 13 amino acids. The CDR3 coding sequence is TGTGCCAGCAGCTTAGATTCGGTCTATGGCTACACCTTC. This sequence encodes CASSLDSVYGYTF.

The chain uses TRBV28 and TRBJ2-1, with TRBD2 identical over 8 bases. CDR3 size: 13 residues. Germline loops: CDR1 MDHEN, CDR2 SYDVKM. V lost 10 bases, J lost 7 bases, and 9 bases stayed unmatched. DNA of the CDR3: TGTGCCAACCAGCGGGAGAGGGGAAATGAGCAGTTCTTC. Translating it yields CANQRERGNEQFF. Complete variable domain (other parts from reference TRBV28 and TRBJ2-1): DVKVTQSSRYLVKRTGEKVFLECVQDMDHENMFWYRQDPGLGLRLIYFSYDVKMKEKGDIPEGYSVSREKKERFSLILESASTNQTSMYLCANQRERGNEQFFGPGTRLTVL.

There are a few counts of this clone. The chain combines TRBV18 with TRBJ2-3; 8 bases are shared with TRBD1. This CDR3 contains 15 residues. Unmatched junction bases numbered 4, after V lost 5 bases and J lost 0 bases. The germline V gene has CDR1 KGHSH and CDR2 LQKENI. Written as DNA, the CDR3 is TGTGCCAGCTCAGACAGGGGCATGAGCACAGATACGCAGTATTTT. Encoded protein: CASSDRGMSTDTQYF.

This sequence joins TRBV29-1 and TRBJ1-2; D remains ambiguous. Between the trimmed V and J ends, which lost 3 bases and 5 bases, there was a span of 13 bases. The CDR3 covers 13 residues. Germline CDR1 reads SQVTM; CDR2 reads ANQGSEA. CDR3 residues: CSVDPVGVYGYTF. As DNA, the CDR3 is TGCAGCGTTGACCCAGTGGGAGTATATGGCTACACCTTC.

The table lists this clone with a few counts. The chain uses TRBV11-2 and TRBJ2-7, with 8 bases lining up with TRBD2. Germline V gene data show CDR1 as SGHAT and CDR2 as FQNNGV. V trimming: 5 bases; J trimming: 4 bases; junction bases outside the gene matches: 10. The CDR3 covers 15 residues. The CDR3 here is CASSLPQLAVYEQYF. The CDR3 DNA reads TGTGCCAGCAGCCTACCCCAACTAGCGGTTTACGAGCAGTACTTC.

CDR3 in amino acids: CASRHNLGQGAWGYTF. CDR3 sequence (DNA): TGTGCCAGCAGACATAATCTGGGACAGGGCGCGTGGGGCTACACCTTC. The chain has TRBV7-8 and TRBJ1-2, with 9 bases matching TRBD1. Per germline, CDR1 SGHVS and CDR2 FQNEAQ. The CDR3 loop spans 16 amino acids. J gave up 8 bases and V 6 bases, and 16 bases lay outside the gene matches.

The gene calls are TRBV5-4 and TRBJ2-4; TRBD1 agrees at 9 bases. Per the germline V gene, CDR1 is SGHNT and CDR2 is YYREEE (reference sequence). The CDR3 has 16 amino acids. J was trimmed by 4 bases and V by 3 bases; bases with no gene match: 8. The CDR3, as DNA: TGTGCCAGCAGCTCAATGTTACAGGGGGCGAAAAACATTCAGTACTTC. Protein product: CASSSMLQGAKNIQYF.